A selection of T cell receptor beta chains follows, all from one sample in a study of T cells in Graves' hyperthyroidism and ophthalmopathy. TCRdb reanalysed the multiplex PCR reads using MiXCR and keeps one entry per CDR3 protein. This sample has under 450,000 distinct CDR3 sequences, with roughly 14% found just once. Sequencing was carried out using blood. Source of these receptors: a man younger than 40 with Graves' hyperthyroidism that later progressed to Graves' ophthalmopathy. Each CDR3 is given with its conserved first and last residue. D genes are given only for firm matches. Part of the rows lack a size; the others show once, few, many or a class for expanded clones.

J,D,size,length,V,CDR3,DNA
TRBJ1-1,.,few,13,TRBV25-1,CASSESGVTEAFF,TGTGCCAGCAGTGAATCTGGGGTAACTGAAGCTTTCTTT
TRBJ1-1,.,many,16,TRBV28,CASSLVAEPGNTEAFF,TGTGCCAGCAGTTTAGTGGCAGAACCTGGGAACACTGAAGCTTTCTTT
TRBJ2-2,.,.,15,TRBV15,CATSGFDRAGGGLFF,TGTGCCACCAGCGGGTTTGACAGGGCTGGCGGGGGGCTGTTTTTT
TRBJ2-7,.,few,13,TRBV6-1,CASSEPENYEQYF,TGTGCCAGCAGTGAACCTGAAAACTACGAGCAGTACTTC
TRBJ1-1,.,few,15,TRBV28,CASSLMGGMNTEAFF,TGTGCCAGCAGTTTAATGGGAGGGATGAACACTGAAGCTTTCTTT
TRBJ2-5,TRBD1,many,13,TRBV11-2,CASSPTGGETQYF,TGTGCCAGCAGTCCGACAGGGGGTGAGACCCAGTACTTC
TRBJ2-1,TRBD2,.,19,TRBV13,CASSSRLTGGELALNEQFF,TGTGCCAGCAGCTCCCGGTTGACGGGGGGTGAGTTGGCACTCAATGAGCAGTTCTTC
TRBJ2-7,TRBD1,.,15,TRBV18,CASSARDRGLYEQYF,TGTGCCAGCTCAGCCCGGGACAGGGGTTTGTACGAGCAGTACTTC
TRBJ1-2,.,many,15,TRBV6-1,CASTKGWGSDYGYTF,TGTGCCAGCACCAAAGGTTGGGGCAGCGACTATGGCTACACCTTC
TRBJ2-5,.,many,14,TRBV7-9,CASSLGLSAETQYF,TGTGCCAGCAGCTTAGGGCTTTCTGCAGAGACCCAGTACTTC
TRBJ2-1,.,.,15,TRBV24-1,CATRDRHSSYNEQFF,TGTGCCACCCGGGACCGCCATAGCTCCTACAATGAGCAGTTCTTC
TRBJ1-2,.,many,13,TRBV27,CASSLWGNYGYTF,TGTGCCAGCAGTTTGTGGGGAAACTATGGCTACACCTTC
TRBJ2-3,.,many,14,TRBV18,CASSQQGTADTQYF,TGTGCCAGCTCACAACAGGGAACCGCAGATACGCAGTATTTT
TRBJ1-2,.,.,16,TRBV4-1,CASSQYPGGGFYGYTF,TGCGCCAGCAGCCAATATCCGGGAGGAGGATTCTATGGCTACACCTTC
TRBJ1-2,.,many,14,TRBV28,CASSLSQRDYGYTF,TGTGCCAGCAGCTTATCGCAACGGGACTATGGCTACACCTTC
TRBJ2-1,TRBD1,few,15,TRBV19,CASSQGTGGYNEQFF,TGTGCCAGTAGCCAGGGGACAGGGGGGTACAATGAGCAGTTCTTC
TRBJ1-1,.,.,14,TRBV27,CASSTGHENTEAFF,TGTGCCAGCAGTACGGGACACGAGAACACTGAAGCTTTCTTT
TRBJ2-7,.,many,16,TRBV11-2,CASSIRQGQRVYEQYF,TGTGCCAGCAGCATTCGTCAGGGCCAGAGGGTCTACGAGCAGTACTTC
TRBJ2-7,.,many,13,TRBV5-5,CASSPSTSYEQYF,TGTGCCAGCAGCCCGTCGACTAGCTACGAGCAGTACTTC
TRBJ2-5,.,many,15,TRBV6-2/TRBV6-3,CASSYSRGVGETQYF,TGTGCCAGCAGTTACTCGAGGGGCGTGGGAGAGACCCAGTACTTC
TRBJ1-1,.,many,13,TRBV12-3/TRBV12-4,CASSPAVNTEAFF,TGTGCCAGCAGTCCGGCGGTGAACACTGAAGCTTTCTTT
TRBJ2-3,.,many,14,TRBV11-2,CASSLSQVSDTQYF,TGTGCCAGCAGCCTATCACAGGTATCAGATACGCAGTATTTT
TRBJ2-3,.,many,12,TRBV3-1,CASTPNGDTQYF,TGTGCCAGCACCCCAAATGGTGATACGCAGTATTTT
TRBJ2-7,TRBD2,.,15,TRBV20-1,CSARDKTSGGREQYF,TGCAGTGCTAGAGATAAGACTAGCGGGGGACGTGAGCAGTACTTC
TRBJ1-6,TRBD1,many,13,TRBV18,CASSDRVDSPLHF,TGTGCCAGCTCTGACAGGGTGGATTCACCCCTCCACTTT
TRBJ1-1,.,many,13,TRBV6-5,CASSYPLNTEAFF,TGTGCCAGCAGTTACCCTCTGAACACTGAAGCTTTCTTT
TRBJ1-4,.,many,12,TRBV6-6,CASSYGGRELFF,TGTGCCAGCAGTTACGGGGGGAGGGAACTGTTTTTT
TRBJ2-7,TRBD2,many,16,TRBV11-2,CASSPRLAGSSYEQYF,TGTGCCAGCAGCCCGAGACTAGCGGGATCTTCCTACGAGCAGTACTTC
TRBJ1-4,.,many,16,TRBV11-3,CASSQTGTSTQEKLFF,TGTGCCAGCAGCCAAACCGGGACTTCGACGCAGGAAAAACTGTTTTTT
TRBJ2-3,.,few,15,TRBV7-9,CASSLDSQGTDTQYF,TGTGCCAGCAGCTTAGATAGCCAGGGGACAGATACGCAGTATTTT
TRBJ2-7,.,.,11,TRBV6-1,CASSWTQEQYF,TGTGCCAGCAGTTGGACACAAGAGCAGTACTTC
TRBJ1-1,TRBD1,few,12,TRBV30,CACKQGNTEAFF,TGTGCCTGTAAACAGGGGAATACTGAAGCTTTCTTT
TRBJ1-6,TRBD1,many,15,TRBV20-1,CSATDRGRNNSPLHF,TGCAGTGCTACGGACAGGGGAAGAAATAATTCACCCCTCCACTTT
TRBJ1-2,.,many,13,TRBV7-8,CASSLPANYGYTF,TGTGCCAGCAGCTTACCGGCCAACTATGGCTACACCTTC
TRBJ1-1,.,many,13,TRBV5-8,CASSLIPGTEAFF,TGTGCCAGCAGCTTAATCCCCGGCACTGAAGCTTTCTTT
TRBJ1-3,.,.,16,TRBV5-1,CASSFSSGGSGNTIYF,TGCGCCAGCAGCTTTTCGTCAGGCGGCTCTGGAAACACCATATATTTT
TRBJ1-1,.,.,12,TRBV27,CASSLGTGSAFF,TGTGCCAGCAGTTTAGGTACAGGCTCAGCTTTCTTT
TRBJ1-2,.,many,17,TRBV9,CASSVEGTGYSFYGYTF,TGTGCCAGCAGCGTAGAAGGTACAGGGTACTCTTTCTATGGCTACACCTTC
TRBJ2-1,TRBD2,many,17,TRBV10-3,CAISKGTSGGTYNEQFF,TGTGCCATCAGTAAGGGGACTAGCGGGGGGACCTACAATGAGCAGTTCTTC
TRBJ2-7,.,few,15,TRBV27,CASSLKGHSTYEQYF,TGTGCCAGCAGTTTAAAAGGACATTCGACCTACGAGCAGTACTTC
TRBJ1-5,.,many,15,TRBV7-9,CASSFGPRKWQPQHF,TGTGCCAGCAGCTTTGGGCCGAGGAAGTGGCAGCCCCAGCATTTT
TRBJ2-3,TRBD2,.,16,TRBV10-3,CAISSGGESSTDTQYF,TGTGCCATCAGTAGCGGGGGAGAATCTAGCACAGATACGCAGTATTTT
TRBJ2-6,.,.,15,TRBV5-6,CASSDETYGANVLTF,TGTGCCAGCAGCGACGAGACATATGGGGCCAACGTCCTGACTTTC
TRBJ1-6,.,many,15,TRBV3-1,CASSQSKGGNSPLHF,TGTGCCAGCAGCCAAAGCAAGGGAGGTAATTCACCCCTCCACTTT
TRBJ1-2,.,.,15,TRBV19,CASSIVPLGIYGYTF,TGTGCCAGTAGTATCGTTCCTTTGGGGATCTATGGCTACACCTTC
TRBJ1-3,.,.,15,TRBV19,CASTTRLEAGNTIYF,TGTGCCAGTACTACCCGACTTGAGGCAGGAAACACCATATATTTT
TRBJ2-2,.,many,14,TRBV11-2,CASSLALGTGELFF,TGTGCCAGCAGCTTAGCTCTGGGGACCGGGGAGCTGTTTTTT
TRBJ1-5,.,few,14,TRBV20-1,CSARGIQLNQPQHF,TGCAGTGCTAGAGGGATACAGTTAAATCAGCCCCAGCATTTT
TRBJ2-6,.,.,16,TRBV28,CASSPREGPGANVLTF,TGTGCCAGCAGTCCCCGTGAAGGGCCCGGGGCCAACGTCCTGACTTTC
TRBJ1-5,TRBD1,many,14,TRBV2,CASSGTGRNQPQHF,TGTGCCAGCAGCGGGACAGGGAGGAATCAGCCCCAGCATTTT
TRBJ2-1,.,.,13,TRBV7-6,CASSLIEENEQFF,TGTGCCAGCAGCTTAATCGAAGAGAATGAGCAGTTCTTC
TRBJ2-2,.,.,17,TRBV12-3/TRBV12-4,CAGSPVPHQEDTGELFF,TGTGCCGGCAGTCCCGTCCCCCATCAAGAGGACACCGGGGAGCTGTTTTTT
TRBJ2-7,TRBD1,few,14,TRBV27,CASSLGQGALEQYF,TGTGCCAGCAGTCTCGGACAGGGGGCTCTCGAGCAGTACTTC
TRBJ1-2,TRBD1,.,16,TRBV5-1,CASSLSGTGLAYGYTF,TGCGCCAGCAGCTTGTCCGGGACAGGTCTAGCCTATGGCTACACCTTC
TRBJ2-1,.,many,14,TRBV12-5,CASGSHWATNEQFF,TGTGCTAGTGGTTCCCACTGGGCTACAAATGAGCAGTTCTTC
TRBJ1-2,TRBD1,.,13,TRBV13,CASRNQGAYDYTF,TGTGCCAGCAGGAATCAGGGGGCGTATGACTACACCTTC
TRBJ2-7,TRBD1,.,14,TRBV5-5,CASSSWTGPNEQYF,TGTGCCAGCAGCTCCTGGACAGGGCCTAACGAGCAGTACTTC
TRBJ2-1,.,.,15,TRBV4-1,CASSQVVGLSNEQFF,TGCGCCAGCAGCCAAGTTGTGGGCCTGAGCAATGAGCAGTTCTTC
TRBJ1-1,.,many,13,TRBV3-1,CASSRQANTEAFF,TGTGCCAGCAGCCGACAAGCAAACACTGAAGCTTTCTTT